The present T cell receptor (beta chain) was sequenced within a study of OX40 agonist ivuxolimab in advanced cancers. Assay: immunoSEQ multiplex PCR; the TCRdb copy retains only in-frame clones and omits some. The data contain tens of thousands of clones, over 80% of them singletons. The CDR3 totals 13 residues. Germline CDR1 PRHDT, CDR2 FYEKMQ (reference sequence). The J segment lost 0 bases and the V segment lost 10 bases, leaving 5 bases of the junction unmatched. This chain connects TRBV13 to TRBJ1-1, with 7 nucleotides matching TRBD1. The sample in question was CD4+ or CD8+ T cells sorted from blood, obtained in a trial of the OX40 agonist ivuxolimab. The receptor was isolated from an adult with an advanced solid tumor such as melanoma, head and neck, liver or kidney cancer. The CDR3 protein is CATSDRLNTEAFF. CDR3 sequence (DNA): TGTGCCACCTCGGACAGGCTGAACACTGAAGCTTTCTTT.